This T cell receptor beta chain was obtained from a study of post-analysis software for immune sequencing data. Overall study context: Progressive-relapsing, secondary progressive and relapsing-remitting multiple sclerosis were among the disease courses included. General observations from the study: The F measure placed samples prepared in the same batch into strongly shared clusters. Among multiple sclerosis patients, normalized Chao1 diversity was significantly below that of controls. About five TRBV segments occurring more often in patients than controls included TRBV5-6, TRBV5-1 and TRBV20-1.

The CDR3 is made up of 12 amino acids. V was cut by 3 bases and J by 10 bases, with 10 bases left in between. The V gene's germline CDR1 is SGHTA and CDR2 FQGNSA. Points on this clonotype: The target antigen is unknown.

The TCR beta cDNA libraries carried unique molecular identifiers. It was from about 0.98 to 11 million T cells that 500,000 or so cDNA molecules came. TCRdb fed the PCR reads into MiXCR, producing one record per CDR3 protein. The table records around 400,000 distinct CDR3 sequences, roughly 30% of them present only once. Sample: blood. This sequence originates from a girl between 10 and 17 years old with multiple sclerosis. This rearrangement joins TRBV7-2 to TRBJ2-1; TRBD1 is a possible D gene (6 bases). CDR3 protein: CASSFRGSEQFF. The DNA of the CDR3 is TGTGCCAGCAGCTTCAGGGGATCCGAGCAGTTCTTC.